The clone carrying this T cell receptor beta chain came up a few times. This sample is part of a study of shared clonotypes between healthy human individuals. PCR replicates performed on unsorted PBMC used approximately 300 ng DNA, around 28,000 T cell genomes. Original processing notes: With immunoSEQ giving junction-only sequences and no quality scores, filtering differed. Only in-frame clones appear in the TCRdb table, and some are missing; sequencing was by immunoSEQ multiplex PCR. D and trimming were read from the DNA, whereas the V and J calls and clone size are those reported in that table. This sample has hundreds of thousands of clones; roughly 80% occur once, and the top ten carry about 13%. In unsorted samples, genomic DNA was obtained using 100 million or so PBMCs. The germline V gene has CDR1 MRHNA and CDR2 SNTAGT. The CDR3 spans 16 residues. Losses at the gene ends were 6 bases for V and 7 bases for J; bases not matched to a gene: 14.

The sample comprised PBMCs. The sequence was obtained from a woman aged 35 to 49 in good health. Some clones in this sample may be carry-over from other donors' samples. The rearrangement joins TRBV6-4 to TRBJ1-4, with TRBD1 identical over 7 bases. The CDR3 protein is CASRALVRGRREKLFF. CDR3 DNA: TGTGCCAGCAGGGCCTTAGTGAGGGGGCGACGTGAAAAACTGTTTTTT.